These 20 T cell receptor beta chains originate from one sample sequenced in a study of T-cell reconstitution after alpha-beta-depleted transplantation in children. TCRbeta library construction was performed incorporating unique molecular identifiers. TCRdb recomputed calls from the PCR reads with MiXCR, one row per CDR3 protein. This sample has 200,000 to 300,000 distinct CDR3 sequences; about 11% occur once, and the top ten carry 2.6%. This specimen consisted of PBMCs from the stem cell graft donor, obtained from the stem cell graft. The receptors were gathered from a human donor who donated a stem cell graft to a child with acute lymphoblastic leukemia.

This clonotype was observed a handful of times. The chain carries TRBV7-2 and TRBJ2-6; D is unclear. CDR3 size: 17 residues. Germline V lookup: CDR1 SGHTA, CDR2 FQGNSA. Between the trimmed V and J ends, which lost 0 bases and 4 bases, there was a span of 13 bases. As DNA, the CDR3 is TGTGCCAGCAGCTTAGCCCCCCCGGGTACCGGGGCCAACGTCCTGACTTTC. Translation: CASSLAPPGTGANVLTF.

The chain carries TRBV29-1 and TRBJ1-5; the D gene is possibly TRBD1 (6 bases). V was trimmed by 4 bases and J by 5 bases, leaving 12 bases between them. Germline V lookup: CDR1 SQVTM, CDR2 ANQGSEA. The CDR3 totals 13 residues. For the CDR3, the DNA is TGCAGCGTTGGAGGCAGGGGTGATCAGCCCCAGCATTTT. This encodes CSVGGRGDQPQHF.

This clonotype was seen ten or more times. At one of its ends the junction is not consistent with the germline gene, which may arise from a read error. This chain joins TRBV7-7 and TRBJ2-2; D is possibly TRBD1 (6 bases). In germline, CDR1 is SSHAT, CDR2 FNYEAQ (reference sequence). The CDR3 spans 15 residues. CDR3 sequence reads: CASSEQGTNTGELFF. CDR3 nucleotides: TGTGCTAGCAGCGAACAGGGTACGAACACCGGGGAGCTGTTTTTT.

This clonotype was observed many times. The chain links TRBV15 to TRBJ2-7, with TRBD2 identical over 9 bases. The germline CDR1 and CDR2 sequences are LNHNV and YYDKDF (reference sequence). This CDR3 has 15 residues. V was clipped by 5 bases and J by 0 bases; unmatched bases: 5. CDR3 sequence reads: CATSLRREGSYEQYF. The CDR3 coding sequence is TGTGCCACCAGCCTTAGGCGGGAGGGCTCCTACGAGCAGTACTTC.

This clonotype occurred many times. The V call is TRBV4-2, the J call TRBJ2-4, with D possibly being TRBD1 (5 bases). This CDR3 has 14 amino acids. CDR1 and CDR2 from the germline V gene are LGHNA and YNFKEQ. Trimming shortened V by 0 bases and J by 8 bases, and 11 bases separated the two germline ends. Here the CDR3 DNA reads TGTGCCAGCAGCCAAGATGGGGCGCTAGACATTCAGTACTTC. Translation gives CASSQDGALDIQYF.

This clonotype was recorded many times. The genes are TRBV12-3 or TRBV12-4 and TRBJ1-2; no clear D. This CDR3 spans 13 amino acids. V was cut by 3 bases and J by 7 bases, with 12 bases left in between. The DNA of the CDR3 is TGTGCCAGCAGTTTCTTGTCACAAGGTGGCTACACCTTC. Its protein is CASSFLSQGGYTF.

The table lists this clonotype with a few counts. This chain's CDR3 is CASSVLRDREGGYTF. Here the CDR3 DNA reads TGTGCCAGCAGCGTTCTCCGGGACAGGGAAGGGGGCTACACCTTC. The genes are TRBV7-9 and TRBJ1-2; 9 positions agree with TRBD1. Trimming removed 5 bases from V and 8 bases from J; junction bases left unmatched: 12. Germline V gene data show CDR1 as SEHNR and CDR2 as FQNEAQ (reference sequence). This CDR3 contains 15 residues.

In its sample, this clonotype was seen many times. V gene TRBV4-3 combines with J gene TRBJ2-7; TRBD1 aligns across 8 bases. J lost 2 bases, V lost 0 bases, and 15 bases had no gene match. CDR3 length: 19 amino acids. In germline, CDR1 is LGHNA, CDR2 YSLEER. The chain's CDR3 is CASSQDRLERTGSAYEQYF. The DNA for the CDR3 is TGCGCCAGCAGCCAAGATAGGCTGGAAAGGACAGGGTCCGCCTACGAGCAGTACTTC.

This clonotype was seen ten or more times. The CDR3 loop reads CASGAPVVSYNEQFF. For the CDR3, the DNA is TGTGCCAGCGGGGCCCCAGTCGTCTCCTACAATGAGCAGTTCTTC. The rearrangement uses TRBV6-2 or TRBV6-3 and TRBJ2-1; tentatively, D is TRBD1 (5 bases). CDR1 is MNHEY and CDR2 is SVGEGT in the germline V gene. The germline V and J ends were trimmed by 8 bases and 0 bases, with 14 bases remaining between them. The CDR3 length is 15 residues.

This clonotype was seen ten or more times. This chain uses TRBV20-1 with TRBJ2-1; TRBD2 agrees at 12 bases. The CDR3 contains 16 residues. Trimming removed 3 bases from V and 5 bases from J; junction bases left unmatched: 8. The germline V gene encodes CDR1 DFQATT and CDR2 SNEGSKA (reference sequence). CDR3 DNA sequence: TGCAGTGCTAGGCGCGGGACTAGCGGGTCGGACAATGAGCAGTTCTTC. The encoded protein is CSARRGTSGSDNEQFF.

In this sample, this clonotype turned up a few times. One end of the junction is discordant with germline, which a read error may explain. The chain couples TRBV29-1 to TRBJ2-6; D may be TRBD1 or TRBD2 (5 bases each). CDR3 length: 14 amino acids. From germline, CDR1 is SQVTM and CDR2 ANQGSEA. The DNA for the CDR3 is TGCAGCGTTAGAGGGGTTTCTGGGGCCAACGGCCTGACTTTC. Translation gives CSVRGVSGANGLTF.

Notes on this clonotype: This may stem from a read error, because a much larger clone lies one nucleotide away. The genes are TRBV5-5 and TRBJ1-1; D remains ambiguous. V lost 2 bases, J lost 7 bases, and 9 bases lay in between. From germline, CDR1 is SGHKS and CDR2 YYEKEE (reference sequence). CDR3 length equals 12 residues. The CDR3 region is CASSFGPGEAFF. CDR3 nucleotides: TGTGCCAGCAGCTTTGGACCGGGTGAAGCTTTCTTT.

This clonotype has ten or more counts. The chain couples TRBV10-3 to TRBJ1-2, with TRBD1 identical over 8 bases. The V gene's germline CDR1 is ENHRY and CDR2 SYGVKD. This CDR3 contains 12 residues. J was trimmed by 8 bases and V by 10 bases; bases with no gene match: 9. CDR3 loop: CATATGTGGYTF. In DNA, the CDR3 is TGTGCCACAGCGACAGGGACAGGAGGCTACACCTTC.

The table lists this clonotype with many counts. This chain connects TRBV10-3 to TRBJ2-1; 10 bases are a match to TRBD1. Germline V gene sequence: CDR1 ENHRY, CDR2 SYGVKD. Trimming cost V 6 bases and J 5 bases; bases outside gene matches: 10. The CDR3 covers 16 residues. The CDR3, as DNA: TGTGCCATCAGCCCTCCAGGACAGGGGGTCGACAATGAGCAGTTCTTC. It codes for CAISPPGQGVDNEQFF.

Many counts were recorded for this clonotype. The chain carries TRBV12-3 or TRBV12-4 and TRBJ1-5, with D unresolved. The CDR3 has 15 amino acids. V was pared by 8 bases and J by 6 bases, with 20 bases between. The CDR3 DNA reads TGTGCCAGCGGAGAGGGTGGCGGAGGTGGTCAGCCCCAGCATTTT. It specifies CASGEGGGGGQPQHF.

Notes on this clonotype: Because the CDR3 is missing its conserved closing phenylalanine or tryptophan, this is likely a read error. The V and J genes are TRBV20-1 and TRBJ2-7; 8 bases match TRBD1. Germline V gene sequence: CDR1 DFQATT, CDR2 SNEGSKA (reference sequence). The CDR3 totals 13 residues. Unmatched junction bases numbered 2, after V lost 0 bases and J lost 4 bases. The CDR3 loop reads CSARETGDYEQYC. The DNA for the CDR3 is TGCAGTGCTAGAGAGACAGGGGATTACGAGCAGTACTGC.

J is TRBJ1-4 and V is TRBV6-5; TRBD1 might be the D (6 bases). The germline V gene encodes CDR1 MNHEY and CDR2 SVGAGI. The CDR3 is made up of 15 amino acids. Trimming removed 6 bases from V and 4 bases from J, with 15 bases in between. CDR3 sequence reads: CASRARQADNEKLFF. The DNA of the CDR3 is TGTGCCAGCAGGGCCAGACAGGCCGATAATGAAAAACTGTTTTTT.

This clonotype was detected ten times or more. This chain connects TRBV5-1 to TRBJ2-2, with TRBD2 matching over 7 bases. V gave up 2 bases and J gave up 1 base; unmatched junction bases: 2. This CDR3 contains 15 residues. Germline V lookup: CDR1 SGHRS, CDR2 YFSETQ. The CDR3 region is CASSFPSGNTGELFF. CDR3 sequence (DNA): TGCGCCAGCAGCTTTCCTAGCGGGAACACCGGGGAGCTGTTTTTT.

This clonotype appeared many times. The chain joins TRBV5-1 to TRBJ1-1, with a possible D match to TRBD1 (6 bases). CDR3 length: 11 residues. Deletions cut 4 bases from V and 11 bases from J, with 12 bases between. The germline V gene has CDR1 SGHRS and CDR2 YFSETQ. The CDR3 spells CASSTGQSAFF. CDR3 DNA: TGCGCCAGCAGCACCGGACAGTCGGCTTTCTTT.

This clonotype was counted ten times or more. This sequence joins TRBV5-1 and TRBJ2-7; maybe TRBD1 (5 bases). V gave up 4 bases and J gave up 6 bases, with 17 bases separating them. There are 14 residues in the CDR3. Germline lookup yields CDR1 SGHRS and CDR2 YFSETQ. The CDR3 bases are TGCGCCAGCAGCCCTGGACAAGCCCAGCCCGAGCAGTACTTC. Protein sequence: CASSPGQAQPEQYF. The variable domain in full, with the rest retrieved from reference TRBV5-1 and TRBJ2-7, is KAGVTQTPRYLIKTRGQQVTLSCSPISGHRSVSWYQQTPGQGLQFLFEYFSETQRNKGNFPGRFSGRQFSNSRSEMNVSTLELGDSALYLCASSPGQAQPEQYFGPGTRLTVT.